This TCR beta chain is from a study of T cell repertoires in cytomegalovirus infection. Study overall: It was the public TCR beta signatures that indicated both CMV infection and matching HLA type.

General observations from the study: HLA-C-restricted CMV-specific TCR beta clonotypes were dominant in the ex vivo response. Cumulative frequency (of public TCR beta family members) identified carriers of CMV plus the relevant HLA.

TCRdb re-called the reads through MiXCR, storing one row per CDR3 protein. The sample lists nearly 550,000 distinct CDR3 sequences, about 15% occurring once. This CDR3 comprises 18 residues. V shed 0 bases and J shed 3 bases, with 22 bases lying between them. Germline V gene data show CDR1 as SGDLS and CDR2 as YYNGEE. Of note for this clonotype: Antigen: not known.

The rearrangement links TRBV9 to TRBJ2-7, with TRBD1 as a possible D gene (5 bases). The sequence derives from a human donor in good health (CMV status not recorded). Some clones in this sample may be carry-over from other donors' samples. Sequenced material: CD8+ T cells from PBMCs. CDR3 sequence reads: CASSVGVGPAFRGYEQYF. The CDR3, as DNA: TGTGCCAGCAGCGTAGGGGTAGGCCCTGCGTTTAGGGGCTACGAGCAGTACTTC.